This T cell receptor (beta chain) was identified during a study of OX40 agonist ivuxolimab in advanced cancers. Study as a whole: Patients in the trial were receiving intravenous ivuxolimab every 2 weeks, at doses of 0.01 to 10 mg/kg. Study results and limitations: Several nonresponders also turned out to have low normalized T-cell clonal expansion. At 0.1 to 3.0 mg/kg, clonal expansion of CD4+ and CD8+ blood T cells had occurred by week 6.

A single count supports this clone. The antigen is undetermined. Sampling times: baseline, cycle 4 day 1, cycle 7 day 1. Germline CDR1 and CDR2: SGHRS and YFSETQ. V was trimmed by 2 bases and J by 0 bases, leaving 6 bases between them. The CDR3 has 14 residues. Assay used: immunoSEQ multiplex PCR; TCRdb lists only in-frame clones, some missing. Here the sample spans some 140,000 clones, 90% being singletons. The sequence was collected from an adult with an advanced solid tumor such as melanoma, head and neck, liver or kidney cancer. This chain links TRBV5-1 with TRBJ1-3, with D unresolved. Sequencing was performed on CD4+ or CD8+ T cells sorted from blood, taken in a trial of the OX40 agonist ivuxolimab. The CDR3 loop is CASSLMGSGNTIYF. As DNA, the CDR3 is TGCGCCAGCAGCTTAATGGGCTCTGGAAACACCATATATTTT.